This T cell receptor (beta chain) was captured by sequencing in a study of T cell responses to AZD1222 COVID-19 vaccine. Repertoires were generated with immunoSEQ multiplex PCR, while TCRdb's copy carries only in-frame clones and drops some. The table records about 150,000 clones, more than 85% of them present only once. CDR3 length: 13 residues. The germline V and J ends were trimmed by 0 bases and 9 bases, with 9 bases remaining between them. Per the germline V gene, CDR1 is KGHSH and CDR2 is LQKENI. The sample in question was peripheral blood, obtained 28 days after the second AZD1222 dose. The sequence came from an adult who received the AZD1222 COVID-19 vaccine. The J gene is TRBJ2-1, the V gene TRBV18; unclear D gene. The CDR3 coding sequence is TGTGCCAGCTCACCACCTCGTGCTTCTGAGCAGTTCTTC. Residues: CASSPPRASEQFF. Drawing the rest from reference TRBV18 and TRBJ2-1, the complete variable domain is NAGVMQNPRHLVRRRGQEARLRCSPMKGHSHVYWYRQLPEEGLKFMVYLQKENIIDESGMPKERFSAEFPKEGPSILRIQQVVRGDSAAYFCASSPPRASEQFFGPGTRLTVL.